A selection of T cell receptor beta chains follows, all from one sample in a study of blood T cell repertoires in COVID-19. TCRdb keeps only in-frame clones here, not all; method: immunoSEQ multiplex PCR. The sample consists of around 72,000 clones, roughly 86% of them appearing once. Sequences were obtained from peripheral blood. The receptors stem from a man in his fifties or sixties with acute or convalescent COVID-19. The CDR3 runs from the conserved cysteine through the conserved F or W. A D gene is named only where the DNA matches it firmly. The size of a clone is reported for some rows only, either as once, few or many, or as a class for expanded clones.

V gene	clone size	J gene	D gene	CDR3 protein	CDR3 DNA
TRBV25-1	.	TRBJ1-4	.	CASKGLTGRNEKLFF	TGTGCCAGCAAGGGACTGACGGGGAGAAATGAAAAACTGTTTTTT
TRBV19	.	TRBJ2-3	.	CASTDSYTDTQYF	TGTGCCAGCACTGACAGCTACACAGATACGCAGTATTTT
TRBV2	once	TRBJ1-4	TRBD1	CASSYLGTGYEKLFF	TGTGCCAGCAGTTACCTCGGGACAGGTTATGAAAAACTGTTTTTT
TRBV7-9	once	TRBJ2-7	.	CASSFTGSYEQYF	TGTGCCAGCAGCTTCACAGGGAGCTACGAGCAGTACTTC
TRBV20-1	.	TRBJ2-7	TRBD1	CSASSGTGVYEQYF	TGCAGTGCTAGTTCTGGGACAGGGGTATACGAGCAGTACTTC
TRBV3-1/TRBV3-2	.	TRBJ1-6	.	CASSQELLSGRVNSPLHF	TGTGCCAGCAGCCAAGAACTGTTGTCGGGGAGAGTTAATTCACCCCTCCACTTT
TRBV24-1	.	TRBJ2-2	.	CATSGSGVTGELFF	TGTGCCACCAGTGGTTCAGGGGTCACCGGGGAGCTGTTTTTT
TRBV18	.	TRBJ1-2	TRBD1	CASSPQGQGVGYTF	TGTGCCAGCTCACCGCAGGGACAGGGGGTTGGCTACACCTTC
TRBV9	medium-sized	TRBJ1-1	TRBD1	CASSVFPDRDTEAFF	TGTGCCAGCAGCGTATTCCCGGACAGGGACACTGAAGCTTTCTTT
TRBV25-1	.	TRBJ1-6	.	CASSEEVTGNSPLHF	TGTGCCAGCAGTGAAGAGGTAACAGGAAATTCACCCCTCCACTTT
TRBV28	.	TRBJ1-1	.	CASSLELNTEAFF	TGTGCCAGCAGTTTAGAACTAAACACTGAAGCTTTCTTT
TRBV29-1	.	TRBJ2-7	.	CSVEGDGTYEQYF	TGCAGCGTTGAGGGAGACGGAACCTACGAGCAGTACTTC
TRBV6-5	.	TRBJ1-1	TRBD1	CASRGQVHMNTEAFF	TGTGCCAGCAGAGGACAGGTTCACATGAACACTGAAGCTTTCTTT
TRBV3-1/TRBV3-2	.	TRBJ2-3	.	CASEGQPTDTQYF	TGTGCCAGTGAAGGACAGCCCACAGATACGCAGTATTTT
TRBV5-1	.	TRBJ2-3	.	CASSFQGFTDTQYF	TGCGCCAGCAGCTTCCAGGGCTTCACAGATACGCAGTATTTT
TRBV6-5	.	TRBJ2-3	.	CASSQRTDDTQYF	TGTGCCAGCAGCCAAAGGACTGATGATACGCAGTATTTT
TRBV6-2/TRBV6-3	.	TRBJ1-1	.	CASSHEGLNTEAFF	TGTGCCAGCAGCCACGAGGGTTTGAACACTGAAGCTTTCTTT
TRBV18	.	TRBJ2-7	TRBD1	CASSPPTGGNYEQYF	TGTGCCAGCTCACCACCGACAGGGGGGAACTACGAGCAGTACTTC
TRBV20-1	.	TRBJ2-7	TRBD2	CSASPTSGGRKQYF	TGCAGTGCTAGTCCAACTAGCGGGGGTCGTAAGCAGTACTTC
TRBV9	medium-sized	TRBJ2-2	TRBD2	CASSVMTSGDAGELFF	TGTGCCAGCAGCGTAATGACTAGCGGGGATGCCGGGGAGCTGTTTTTT
TRBV10-3	.	TRBJ1-1	.	CAISEGEWITEAFF	TGTGCCATCAGTGAGGGGGAGTGGATCACTGAAGCTTTCTTT
TRBV7-8	.	TRBJ2-1	.	CASSLGRRDNEQFF	TGTGCCAGCAGCTTAGGTCGGAGAGACAATGAGCAGTTCTTC
TRBV5-1	.	TRBJ1-2	.	CASSLAQGGLGGYTF	TGCGCCAGCAGCTTGGCACAGGGCGGTTTAGGAGGCTACACCTTC
TRBV7-6	.	TRBJ2-7	TRBD2	CASSLARGGVYEQYF	TGTGCCAGCAGCCTGGCTCGGGGGGGGGTATACGAGCAGTACTTC
TRBV5-4	.	TRBJ2-7	TRBD1	CASSSSRTGVYEQYF	TGTGCCAGCAGCTCATCCAGGACAGGGGTTTACGAGCAGTACTTC
TRBV6-2/TRBV6-3	once	TRBJ2-3	TRBD1	CASSYWVRTGGRQDTQYF	TGTGCCAGCAGTTACTGGGTTCGGACAGGGGGCCGCCAAGATACGCAGTATTTT
TRBV4-1	.	TRBJ2-1	TRBD2	CASSQVTSGGQFF	TGCGCCAGCAGCCAAGTAACTAGCGGGGGGCAGTTCTTC
TRBV7-8	.	TRBJ2-7	TRBD1	CASSFGQGNGEQYF	TGTGCCAGCAGCTTCGGACAGGGGAACGGCGAGCAGTACTTC
TRBV9	.	TRBJ2-5	TRBD2	CASSVVGGARETQYF	TGTGCCAGCAGCGTAGTCGGGGGGGCCCGAGAGACCCAGTACTTC
TRBV19	.	TRBJ2-1	.	CASSSGSYNEQFF	TGTGCCAGTAGTTCAGGCAGCTACAATGAGCAGTTCTTC
TRBV5-1	few	TRBJ2-2	.	CASKLGLMNTGELFF	TGCGCCAGCAAATTGGGACTGATGAACACCGGGGAGCTGTTTTTT
TRBV24-1	.	TRBJ1-5	.	CATSAGQRNQPQHF	TGTGCCACCAGTGCCGGACAACGCAATCAGCCCCAGCATTTT
TRBV4-1	.	TRBJ2-1	TRBD1	CASSDRDRVSSEQFF	TGCGCCAGTAGCGACCGGGACAGGGTATCTAGTGAGCAGTTCTTC
TRBV6-4	.	TRBJ2-2	.	CASSDETANTGELFF	TGTGCCAGCAGTGACGAGACAGCCAACACCGGGGAGCTGTTTTTT
TRBV21-1	.	TRBJ1-5	.	CASSKESGASNQPQHF	TGTGCCAGCAGCAAAGAATCAGGGGCAAGCAATCAGCCCCAGCATTTT
TRBV7-8	.	TRBJ1-6	.	CASSTPGAPLHF	TGTGCCAGCAGCACTCCGGGGGCACCCCTCCACTTT
TRBV20-1	.	TRBJ2-1	TRBD1	CSATDRGYEQFF	TGCAGTGCTACTGACAGGGGCTATGAGCAGTTCTTC
TRBV5-3	.	TRBJ2-5	.	CARSGGADNF	TGTGCCAGAAGCGGGGGGGCCGATAACTTC
TRBV24-1	.	TRBJ1-5	TRBD1	CATSEGTGVDNQPQHF	TGTGCCACCAGTGAGGGGACAGGGGTGGACAATCAGCCCCAGCATTTT
TRBV5-1	.	TRBJ1-6	.	CASTQRSSYNSPLHF	TGCGCCAGCACCCAGCGAAGCTCCTATAATTCACCCCTCCACTTT
TRBV2	few	TRBJ1-5	TRBD1	CASTGDSNQPQHF	TGTGCCAGTACAGGGGATAGCAATCAGCCCCAGCATTTT
TRBV10-3	.	TRBJ2-5	.	CATLKLDGETQYF	TGTGCCACTCTGAAACTAGACGGTGAGACCCAGTACTTC
TRBV2	.	TRBJ1-2	.	CASSEQQDYGYTF	TGTGCCAGCAGTGAACAACAGGATTATGGCTACACCTTC
TRBV5-1	.	TRBJ2-1	TRBD2	CASSPFRAGGPNEQFF	TGCGCCAGCAGCCCCTTCCGAGCGGGGGGTCCAAATGAGCAGTTCTTC